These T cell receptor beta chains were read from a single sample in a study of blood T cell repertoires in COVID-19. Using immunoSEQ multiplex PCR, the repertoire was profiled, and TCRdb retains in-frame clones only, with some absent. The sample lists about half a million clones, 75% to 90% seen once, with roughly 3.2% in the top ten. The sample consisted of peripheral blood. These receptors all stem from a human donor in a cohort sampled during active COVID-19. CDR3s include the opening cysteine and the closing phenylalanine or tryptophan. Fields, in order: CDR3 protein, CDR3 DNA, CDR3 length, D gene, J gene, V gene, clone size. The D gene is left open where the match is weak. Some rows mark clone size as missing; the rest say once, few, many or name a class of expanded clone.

CDR3: CASSNLGGWGPVNTGELFF
DNA: TGTGCCAGCAGCAACTTAGGGGGTTGGGGACCGGTGAACACCGGGGAGCTGTTTTTT
length: 19
D: -
J: TRBJ2-2
V: TRBV5-8
size: -

CDR3: CASGGRSTGELFF
DNA: TGTGCCAGCGGGGGGAGGTCGACCGGGGAGCTGTTTTTT
length: 13
D: -
J: TRBJ2-2
V: TRBV6-5
size: -

CDR3: CASSIDGRGSDTEAFF
DNA: TGTGCCAGTAGTATAGACGGCAGGGGGTCGGACACTGAAGCTTTCTTT
length: 16
D: TRBD1
J: TRBJ1-1
V: TRBV19
size: -

CDR3: CASSPTSGTVNEQFF
DNA: TGTGCCAGTAGTCCAACTTCCGGGACAGTCAATGAGCAGTTCTTC
length: 15
D: TRBD1
J: TRBJ2-1
V: TRBV19
size: -

CDR3: CASSPPTGTGNTIYF
DNA: TGTGCCAGCTCACCACCAACGGGGACTGGAAACACCATATATTTT
length: 15
D: -
J: TRBJ1-3
V: TRBV18
size: -

CDR3: CASSQSLRSNQPQHF
DNA: TGTGCCAGCAGCCAATCTCTCAGGAGCAATCAGCCCCAGCATTTT
length: 15
D: -
J: TRBJ1-5
V: TRBV3-1/TRBV3-2
size: -

CDR3: CASSGRLSKLAGGTDTQYF
DNA: TGTGCCAGCAGCGGGAGATTATCTAAACTAGCGGGAGGTACAGATACGCAGTATTTT
length: 19
D: TRBD2
J: TRBJ2-3
V: TRBV9
size: -

CDR3: CASSGQGFYEQYF
DNA: TGTGCCAGCAGTGGACAGGGATTCTACGAGCAGTACTTC
length: 13
D: TRBD1
J: TRBJ2-7
V: TRBV2
size: -

CDR3: CASSAENNQPQHF
DNA: TGTGCCAGCAGTGCCGAGAACAATCAGCCCCAGCATTTT
length: 13
D: -
J: TRBJ1-5
V: TRBV2
size: -

CDR3: CASSSNVPGVNGELFF
DNA: TGTGCCAGCAGCTCCAACGTTCCAGGGGTTAACGGGGAGCTGTTTTTT
length: 16
D: -
J: TRBJ2-2
V: TRBV7-9
size: -

CDR3: CASSRRDSRGTDTQYF
DNA: TGTGCCAGCAGTCGCCGGGACTCCCGGGGCACAGATACGCAGTATTTT
length: 16
D: -
J: TRBJ2-3
V: TRBV3-1/TRBV3-2
size: -

CDR3: CSASLTNKDGYTF
DNA: TGCAGTGCTAGTCTGACTAACAAAGATGGCTACACCTTC
length: 13
D: -
J: TRBJ1-2
V: TRBV20-1
size: -

CDR3: CASTPGQPPVQYF
DNA: TGTGCCAGCACTCCGGGACAGCCCCCGGTTCAGTACTTC
length: 13
D: TRBD1
J: TRBJ2-4
V: TRBV18
size: -

CDR3: CASSQPGQPQHF
DNA: TGTGCCAGCAGCCAACCGGGTCAGCCCCAGCATTTT
length: 12
D: -
J: TRBJ1-5
V: TRBV7-2
size: -

CDR3: CASSLVTSGSSDEQYF
DNA: TGCGCCAGCAGCTTGGTGACTAGCGGGAGTTCGGACGAGCAGTACTTC
length: 16
D: TRBD2
J: TRBJ2-7
V: TRBV5-1
size: -

CDR3: CASRLAGGYLETQYF
DNA: TGTGCCAGCAGGCTAGCGGGAGGGTATCTAGAGACCCAGTACTTC
length: 15
D: TRBD2
J: TRBJ2-5
V: TRBV6-5
size: -

CDR3: CASRTSGSKTDTQYF
DNA: TGTGCCAGTCGGACTAGCGGGAGTAAGACAGATACGCAGTATTTT
length: 15
D: TRBD2
J: TRBJ2-3
V: TRBV18
size: -

CDR3: CAWSVRANGYTF
DNA: TGTGCCTGGAGTGTACGAGCGAATGGCTACACCTTC
length: 12
D: -
J: TRBJ1-2
V: TRBV30
size: -

CDR3: CAISELREKLFF
DNA: TGTGCCATCAGTGAGTTGCGAGAAAAACTGTTTTTT
length: 12
D: -
J: TRBJ1-4
V: TRBV10-3
size: -

CDR3: CASSSTLAGGNNEQFF
DNA: TGTGCCAGCAGCTCAACACTAGCGGGAGGGAACAATGAGCAGTTCTTC
length: 16
D: TRBD2
J: TRBJ2-1
V: TRBV9
size: -

CDR3: CASREPGQGYGYTF
DNA: TGTGCCAGCCGTGAACCGGGACAGGGGTATGGCTACACCTTC
length: 14
D: TRBD1
J: TRBJ1-2
V: TRBV6-1
size: many

CDR3: CASSHRTGTLNEQFF
DNA: TGTGCCAGCAGCCATCGGACAGGGACCCTCAATGAGCAGTTCTTC
length: 15
D: TRBD1
J: TRBJ2-1
V: TRBV5-6
size: -

CDR3: CASSQEANPDKTHGYTF
DNA: TGTGCCAGCAGCCAAGAAGCTAACCCCGACAAGACCCATGGCTACACCTTC
length: 17
D: -
J: TRBJ1-2
V: TRBV4-2
size: -

CDR3: CASSIGMAGGLSYEQYF
DNA: TGTGCCAGTAGTATCGGGATGGCAGGGGGCCTATCCTACGAGCAGTACTTC
length: 17
D: TRBD1
J: TRBJ2-7
V: TRBV19
size: -

CDR3: CASSVRANTGELFF
DNA: TGTGCCAGCAGCGTACGCGCAAACACCGGGGAGCTGTTTTTT
length: 14
D: -
J: TRBJ2-2
V: TRBV9
size: -

CDR3: CASSQTGNQPQHF
DNA: TGTGCCAGCAGCCAAACAGGGAATCAGCCCCAGCATTTT
length: 13
D: -
J: TRBJ1-5
V: TRBV14
size: once

CDR3: CAWSVALSTDTQYF
DNA: TGTGCCTGGAGTGTAGCGCTTAGCACAGATACGCAGTATTTT
length: 14
D: -
J: TRBJ2-3
V: TRBV30
size: -

CDR3: CASSPSRQEALIYGYTF
DNA: TGTGCCAGCAGCCCAAGTCGACAGGAGGCTTTGATCTATGGTTACACCTTC
length: 17
D: -
J: TRBJ1-2
V: TRBV11-2
size: -

CDR3: CASNSRDRYSPPLHF
DNA: TGTGCCAGCAATAGCCGGGACAGATATTCTCCACCCCTCCACTTT
length: 15
D: TRBD1
J: TRBJ1-6
V: TRBV6-6
size: once

CDR3: CASSSQVNTEAFF
DNA: TGTGCCAGCAGTTCCCAGGTGAACACTGAAGCTTTCTTT
length: 13
D: -
J: TRBJ1-1
V: TRBV27
size: -

CDR3: CSATFWDINNEQFF
DNA: TGCAGCGCCACCTTCTGGGACATCAACAATGAGCAGTTCTTC
length: 14
D: -
J: TRBJ2-1
V: TRBV29-1
size: -

CDR3: CASSLASGRAGELFF
DNA: TGTGCCAGCAGTTTAGCTAGCGGGAGGGCCGGGGAGCTGTTTTTT
length: 15
D: TRBD2
J: TRBJ2-2
V: TRBV28
size: -

CDR3: CASSRDQGQSGYGYTF
DNA: TGCGCCAGCAGCCGAGACCAGGGGCAGTCGGGCTATGGCTACACCTTC
length: 16
D: -
J: TRBJ1-2
V: TRBV4-3
size: -

CDR3: CASPSGTGGEGSTEAFF
DNA: TGTGCCAGCCCATCCGGGACAGGGGGCGAGGGGTCCACTGAAGCTTTCTTT
length: 17
D: TRBD1
J: TRBJ1-1
V: TRBV28
size: -

CDR3: CASSQGLGQVHYEQYF
DNA: TGTGCCAGCAGCCAAGGTTTGGGACAGGTCCACTACGAGCAGTACTTC
length: 16
D: TRBD1
J: TRBJ2-7
V: TRBV14
size: few

CDR3: CASSLGAGAEETQYF
DNA: TGCGCCAGCAGCTTGGGTGCGGGTGCGGAGGAGACCCAGTACTTC
length: 15
D: -
J: TRBJ2-5
V: TRBV5-1
size: -

CDR3: CASRREGNYGYTF
DNA: TGTGCCAGCAGGAGGGAGGGAAACTATGGCTACACCTTC
length: 13
D: -
J: TRBJ1-2
V: TRBV7-2
size: -

CDR3: CASSLVRRGSSTDTQYF
DNA: TGTGCCAGCAGTCTCGTCCGCAGGGGCTCAAGCACAGATACGCAGTATTTT
length: 17
D: -
J: TRBJ2-3
V: TRBV28
size: -

CDR3: CASSPSATTNTGELFF
DNA: TGCGCCAGCAGCCCTAGCGCAACCACGAACACCGGGGAGCTGTTTTTT
length: 16
D: -
J: TRBJ2-2
V: TRBV5-1
size: -

CDR3: CASSATGVTYEQYF
DNA: TGCGCCAGCAGCGCCACGGGAGTCACCTACGAGCAGTACTTC
length: 14
D: -
J: TRBJ2-7
V: TRBV5-1
size: -

CDR3: CASRFFTRGDDTEAFF
DNA: TGTGCCAGTCGATTTTTTACCAGGGGGGACGACACTGAAGCTTTCTTT
length: 16
D: TRBD1
J: TRBJ1-1
V: TRBV19
size: few

CDR3: CASTGGGSQETQYF
DNA: TGTGCCAGCACCGGAGGAGGGTCCCAAGAGACCCAGTACTTC
length: 14
D: -
J: TRBJ2-5
V: TRBV14
size: -

CDR3: CASSKTSGTSGELFF
DNA: TGTGCCAGCAGCAAGACTAGCGGGACTTCCGGGGAGCTGTTTTTT
length: 15
D: TRBD2
J: TRBJ2-2
V: TRBV9
size: -

CDR3: CASSLGAAGNYEQYF
DNA: TGCGCCAGCAGCTTGGGTGCAGCGGGAAACTACGAGCAGTACTTC
length: 15
D: TRBD2
J: TRBJ2-7
V: TRBV5-1
size: -

CDR3: CASSQRPGHYSNQPQHF
DNA: TGCGCCAGCAGTCAACGTCCGGGACACTATAGCAATCAGCCCCAGCATTTT
length: 17
D: -
J: TRBJ1-5
V: TRBV23-1
size: -

CDR3: CASGGLEYTEAFF
DNA: TGTGCCAGCGGGGGACTTGAGTACACTGAAGCTTTCTTT
length: 13
D: -
J: TRBJ1-1
V: TRBV5-6
size: -

CDR3: CASSRPLAGESYEQYF
DNA: TGCGCCAGCAGTCGCCCTCTAGCGGGAGAATCCTACGAGCAGTACTTC
length: 16
D: TRBD2
J: TRBJ2-7
V: TRBV23-1
size: -

CDR3: CALHTPGTGDYEQYF
DNA: TGTGCCCTCCATACCCCCGGGACAGGGGACTACGAGCAGTACTTC
length: 15
D: TRBD1
J: TRBJ2-7
V: TRBV30
size: -

CDR3: CASRGTAYNEQFF
DNA: TGTGCCAGCAGAGGGACAGCATACAATGAGCAGTTCTTC
length: 13
D: TRBD1
J: TRBJ2-1
V: TRBV25-1
size: once

CDR3: CASMSGPFSGNTIYF
DNA: TGTGCCAGTATGTCTGGGCCTTTCTCTGGAAACACCATATATTTT
length: 15
D: -
J: TRBJ1-3
V: TRBV19
size: few

CDR3: CASSTDSEGNQPQHF
DNA: TGTGCCAGCAGCACGGACAGTGAGGGCAATCAGCCCCAGCATTTT
length: 15
D: -
J: TRBJ1-5
V: TRBV7-8
size: -

CDR3: CASVGTGGFDGYTF
DNA: TGTGCCAGCGTTGGGACAGGGGGATTTGATGGCTACACCTTC
length: 14
D: TRBD1
J: TRBJ1-2
V: TRBV27
size: -

CDR3: CAWTPDRGPSYEQYF
DNA: TGTGCCTGGACCCCAGACAGGGGGCCCTCCTACGAGCAGTACTTC
length: 15
D: TRBD1
J: TRBJ2-7
V: TRBV30
size: -

CDR3: CASSRFTEAFF
DNA: TGTGCCAGTAGCCGTTTCACTGAAGCTTTCTTT
length: 11
D: -
J: TRBJ1-1
V: TRBV19
size: -

CDR3: CAWSVRQASYGYTF
DNA: TGTGCCTGGAGTGTTCGACAGGCTTCCTATGGCTACACCTTC
length: 14
D: -
J: TRBJ1-2
V: TRBV30
size: -